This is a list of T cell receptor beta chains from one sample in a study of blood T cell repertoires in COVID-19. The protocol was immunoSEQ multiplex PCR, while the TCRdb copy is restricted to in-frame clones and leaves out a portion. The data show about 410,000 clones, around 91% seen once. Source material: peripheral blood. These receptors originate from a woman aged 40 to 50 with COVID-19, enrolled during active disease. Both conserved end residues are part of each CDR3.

CDR3 protein: CASSFDGVAHGYTF
V gene: TRBV7-9
J gene: TRBJ1-2

CDR3 protein: CASTPESRQGTTF
V gene: TRBV6-2/TRBV6-3
J gene: TRBJ1-3

CDR3 protein: CASSPSGTGSGNTIYF
V gene: TRBV18
J gene: TRBJ1-3

CDR3 protein: CASSQFPGQNYGYTF
V gene: TRBV4-3
J gene: TRBJ1-2

CDR3 protein: CAITVKPGDDYGYTF
V gene: TRBV10-3
J gene: TRBJ1-2

CDR3 protein: CASSAGQIYEQYF
V gene: TRBV2
J gene: TRBJ2-7

CDR3 protein: CASSAGGPNYGYTF
V gene: TRBV6-1
J gene: TRBJ1-2

CDR3 protein: CASAGSHYTF
V gene: TRBV2
J gene: TRBJ1-2

CDR3 protein: CASSKGGNSGNTIYF
V gene: TRBV11-2
J gene: TRBJ1-3

CDR3 protein: CASSGVDRGPEAFF
V gene: TRBV2
J gene: TRBJ1-1

CDR3 protein: CSVQGHTANNEQFF
V gene: TRBV29-1
J gene: TRBJ2-1

CDR3 protein: CAWLNTYNEQFF
V gene: TRBV30
J gene: TRBJ2-1

CDR3 protein: CASSQEARSSYNSPLHF
V gene: TRBV4-3
J gene: TRBJ1-6

CDR3 protein: CASSHPREGAGNTIYF
V gene: TRBV28
J gene: TRBJ1-3

CDR3 protein: CASSLFSGAGYTF
V gene: TRBV5-1
J gene: TRBJ1-2

CDR3 protein: CASSYLVSEAFF
V gene: TRBV6-5
J gene: TRBJ1-1

CDR3 protein: CASSLGVGDMNTEAFF
V gene: TRBV5-6
J gene: TRBJ1-1

CDR3 protein: CASREGVLNSPLHF
V gene: TRBV2
J gene: TRBJ1-6

CDR3 protein: CASRPVGQGYSPLHF
V gene: TRBV4-1
J gene: TRBJ1-6

CDR3 protein: CASSFSSEAFF
V gene: TRBV7-9
J gene: TRBJ1-1

CDR3 protein: CASSLRGYSDTEAFF
V gene: TRBV28
J gene: TRBJ1-1

CDR3 protein: CASRGLPGTEAFF
V gene: TRBV5-1
J gene: TRBJ1-1

CDR3 protein: CASSPTGGGGQPQHF
V gene: TRBV19
J gene: TRBJ1-5

CDR3 protein: CASSSPSGGTNTGELFF
V gene: TRBV19
J gene: TRBJ2-2

CDR3 protein: CASSYSRTRDSPLHF
V gene: TRBV6-5
J gene: TRBJ1-6

CDR3 protein: CASSFTPGTAYNQPQHF
V gene: TRBV27
J gene: TRBJ1-5

CDR3 protein: CASSGSSSYNSPLHF
V gene: TRBV19
J gene: TRBJ1-6

CDR3 protein: CASSYEGAEGYTF
V gene: TRBV6-5
J gene: TRBJ1-2

CDR3 protein: CASSEEGGSYEQYF
V gene: TRBV2
J gene: TRBJ2-7

CDR3 protein: CASSQSRGHYGYTF
V gene: TRBV3-1/TRBV3-2
J gene: TRBJ1-2

CDR3 protein: CASSPLGRINEQFF
V gene: TRBV7-2
J gene: TRBJ2-1

CDR3 protein: CASSPTGLDGNQPQHF
V gene: TRBV18
J gene: TRBJ1-5

CDR3 protein: CASGRQGNQPQHF
V gene: TRBV6-5
J gene: TRBJ1-5

CDR3 protein: CASSPLTGGLGNTIYF
V gene: TRBV9
J gene: TRBJ1-3

CDR3 protein: CASSIVGRAKNIQYF
V gene: TRBV19
J gene: TRBJ2-4

CDR3 protein: CASSLEYADTQYF
V gene: TRBV11-2
J gene: TRBJ2-3

CDR3 protein: CASSLDSGNQPQHF
V gene: TRBV5-1
J gene: TRBJ1-5

CDR3 protein: CASSQLSGMGNYGYTF
V gene: TRBV3-1/TRBV3-2
J gene: TRBJ1-2

CDR3 protein: CASSRNQGAGIYEQYF
V gene: TRBV5-4
J gene: TRBJ2-7

CDR3 protein: CASSQDSTGTGKSNQPQHF
V gene: TRBV4-3
J gene: TRBJ1-5

CDR3 protein: CASSPVQGVGFIQPQHF
V gene: TRBV6-6
J gene: TRBJ1-5

CDR3 protein: CATSGTGGNYGYTF
V gene: TRBV5-1
J gene: TRBJ1-2

CDR3 protein: CASSREPTGGRGWSFF
V gene: TRBV5-4
J gene: TRBJ1-1

CDR3 protein: CASSQGTATNYGYTF
V gene: TRBV4-1
J gene: TRBJ1-2

CDR3 protein: CASSSGSNKFQPQHF
V gene: TRBV6-4
J gene: TRBJ1-5

CDR3 protein: CASSSLAYEQYF
V gene: TRBV6-5
J gene: TRBJ2-7

CDR3 protein: CASSKDSGGAQQTQYF
V gene: TRBV7-2
J gene: TRBJ2-5

CDR3 protein: CASSQESLRNEQFF
V gene: TRBV4-1
J gene: TRBJ2-1

CDR3 protein: CASSSGTSSNQPQHF
V gene: TRBV5-4
J gene: TRBJ1-5

CDR3 protein: CASSRTGPNEKLFF
V gene: TRBV7-9
J gene: TRBJ1-4

CDR3 protein: CASSYSGEGNEKLFF
V gene: TRBV6-5
J gene: TRBJ1-4

CDR3 protein: CASKDRGGNTIYF
V gene: TRBV27
J gene: TRBJ1-3

CDR3 protein: CSASHQGAGKLFF
V gene: TRBV20-1
J gene: TRBJ1-4